Shown below are 27 T cell receptor beta chains from a single sample sequenced in a study of blood T cells in healthy people across ages. Alongside a J-beta primer mix, a sample-barcoded 5' primer served in a second PCR lasting about 6 to 11 cycles. Via MiXCR, TCRdb re-called the 5' RACE reads, giving one row per CDR3 protein. The data contain approximately 700,000 distinct CDR3 sequences, less than 40% of them singletons. Sequencing input: blood. These receptors all come from a woman of 80 years or more in good health.

The CDR3 region has the DNA TGCGCCAGCAGCTTGGTGGTGGACACTGAAGCTTTCTTT. Its protein is CASSLVVDTEAFF. The genes are TRBV5-1 and TRBJ1-1; D uncertain. CDR1 SGHRS and CDR2 YFSETQ come from the germline V gene. The CDR3 has 13 residues. Trimming stripped 0 bases from V and 3 bases from J, with 6 bases between.

In the case of this clonotype: Compared with germline, one end of the junction differs, possibly owing to a read error. The chain carries TRBV7-2 and TRBJ1-1; no clear D. Germline V lookup: CDR1 SGHTA, CDR2 FQGNSA. The CDR3 has 12 residues. This CDR3 reads CASGLGNTEAFF. The CDR3 DNA is TGTGCCAGCGGCTTAGGAAACACTGAAGCTTTCTTT.

This clonotype was detected many times. The genes are TRBV7-6 and TRBJ2-5; no clear D. Germline lookup yields CDR1 SGHVS and CDR2 FNYEAQ. The CDR3 contains 12 residues. V was shortened by 5 bases and J by 4 bases, with 8 bases between the two germline ends. In nucleotides, the CDR3 is TGTGCCAGCAGCCCCCGCCGAGAGACCCAGTACTTC. As protein: CASSPRRETQYF.

On this clonotype: A much larger clone lies a single base off, so this may be a read error. The gene calls are TRBV7-2 and TRBJ2-7, with D hard to call. The end of the DNA aligns better with TRBJ2-5, so the J call may be wrong. Germline V lookup: CDR1 SGHTA, CDR2 FQGNSA. The CDR3 loop spans 14 amino acids. CDR3 residues: CASSPSSLQGTQYF. For the CDR3, the DNA is TGTGCCAGCAGCCCATCTTCGCTACAAGGGACCCAGTACTTC.

In this sample, this clonotype turned up many times. The chain uses TRBV28 and TRBJ2-5; a possible D gene is TRBD2 (6 bases). Trimming shortened V by 2 bases and J by 0 bases, and 16 bases separated the two germline ends. From germline, CDR1 is MDHEN and CDR2 SYDVKM. The CDR3 covers 17 residues. The CDR3 sequence is CASSLHEAGKYQETQYF. The CDR3 DNA follows: TGTGCCAGCAGTTTACATGAGGCGGGGAAGTACCAAGAGACCCAGTACTTC.

The V and J genes are TRBV13 and TRBJ2-7; perhaps TRBD1 as D (7 bases). Trimming pared 5 bases from V and 3 bases from J, leaving 17 bases between. Per germline, CDR1 PRHDT and CDR2 FYEKMQ (reference sequence). The CDR3 runs to 15 residues. CDR3 coding DNA: TGTGCCAGCAGCCCCAGTAGACAGGGAGGCTACGAGCAGTACTTC. This codes for CASSPSRQGGYEQYF.

This clonotype was counted many times. The V and J genes are TRBV5-4 and TRBJ2-5; D unclear. V was trimmed by 3 bases and J by 0 bases, leaving 9 bases between them. The CDR3 is 14 residues long. Germline V gene lookup returns CDR1 SGHNT and CDR2 YYREEE (reference sequence). The chain's CDR3 is CASSSEQYQETQYF. CDR3 DNA: TGTGCCAGCAGCTCGGAGCAGTACCAAGAGACCCAGTACTTC.

The sample holds many counts of this clonotype. The V and J genes are TRBV14 and TRBJ2-1, with D hard to call. The length of the CDR3 is 14 residues. The germline V and J ends were trimmed by 1 base and 5 bases, with 9 bases remaining between them. Germline V gives CDR1 SGHDN, CDR2 FVKESK. The CDR3 loop is CASSQGQVNNEQFF. CDR3 nucleotides: TGTGCCAGCAGCCAAGGGCAGGTCAACAATGAGCAGTTCTTC.

The gene calls are TRBV4-2 and TRBJ2-5, with D tentatively TRBD1 (5 bases). The DNA end is more similar to TRBJ2-1, so the J call may be wrong. Germline V gene data show CDR1 as LGHNA and CDR2 as YNFKEQ. The CDR3 sequence is 16 residues long. The CDR3: CASSQEVVWGQETQFF. CDR3 nucleotide sequence: TGTGCCAGCAGCCAAGAGGTGGTTTGGGGCCAAGAGACCCAGTTCTTC.

This clonotype has a count of ten or more. This chain joins TRBV27 and TRBJ1-2; D remains ambiguous. Trimming cost V 4 bases and J 5 bases, with 11 bases left between them. The CDR3 is 13 amino acids. CDR1 is MNHEY and CDR2 is SMNVEV in the germline V gene (reference sequence). As DNA, the CDR3 is TGTGCCAGCAGTTCCCACCAGACATATGGCTACACCTTC. Amino acid sequence: CASSSHQTYGYTF.

The chain carries TRBV9 and TRBJ2-2, with a weak D call TRBD1 (5 bases). V was trimmed by 2 bases and J by 5 bases, leaving 16 bases between them. Germline V gene lookup returns CDR1 SGDLS and CDR2 YYNGEE. The CDR3 consists of 16 residues. CDR3 sequence: CASSVSSRVVTGELFF. The CDR3, as DNA: TGTGCCAGCAGCGTGAGTTCCAGGGTAGTTACCGGGGAGCTGTTTTTT.

This clonotype was seen a handful of times. A read error may be the cause here, since a much bigger clone is one base away. The J gene is TRBJ2-7, the V gene TRBV27, with 9 bases aligning to TRBD1. The CDR3 consists of 14 residues. The V gene's germline CDR1 is MNHEY and CDR2 SMNVEV (reference sequence). The V gene end was trimmed by 5 bases and the J gene end by 7 bases; junction bases not matched to a gene: 9. CDR3 DNA: TGTGCCAGCAGTGGGACGACAGGGGGGGGGGAGCAGTACTTC. This sequence encodes CASSGTTGGGEQYF.

The chain recombines TRBV4-2 with TRBJ1-5; a weak D match, TRBD1 (5 bases). The germline V gene has CDR1 LGHNA and CDR2 YNFKEQ. V lost 0 bases, J lost 6 bases, and 12 bases lay in between. This CDR3 spans 15 amino acids. The CDR3 coding sequence is TGTGCCAGCAGCCAAGAGAGGGGCGGGAGTCAGCCCCAGCATTTT. This encodes CASSQERGGSQPQHF.

This clonotype was found a few times. The chain joins TRBV7-2 to TRBJ2-1, with 7 bases identical to TRBD1. Germline values: CDR1 SGHTA, CDR2 FQGNSA. Trimming cost V 7 bases and J 1 base; bases outside gene matches: 7. The CDR3 is 15 residues long. CDR3 sequence reads: CASKGTALSYNEQFF. The CDR3 DNA sequence: TGTGCCAGCAAAGGGACAGCATTGTCCTACAATGAGCAGTTCTTC.

This clonotype was observed at least ten times. The V gene is TRBV5-6, the J gene TRBJ1-2, with D possibly being TRBD1 (5 bases). Germline loops: CDR1 SGHDT, CDR2 YYEEEE. The V end lost 4 bases, the J end lost 2 bases, and 9 bases lay between the germline ends. The CDR3 sequence is 13 residues long. For the CDR3, the DNA is TGTGCCAGCAGCCTCCGACAGAACTATGGCTACACCTTC. Residues: CASSLRQNYGYTF.

V is TRBV6-2 or TRBV6-3 and J is TRBJ2-5; the D is unclear. V lost 2 bases and J 5 bases, leaving 9 bases between the germline ends. The germline gives CDR1 MNHEY, CDR2 SVGEGT. The CDR3 consists of 13 residues. The CDR3: CASSYHLAETQYF. The CDR3 nucleotides are TGTGCCAGCAGTTACCACTTAGCCGAGACCCAGTACTTC.

On this clonotype itself: A read error may explain this, as a much larger clone is one base away. The chain employs TRBV20-1 and TRBJ2-7; 9 nucleotides align to TRBD1. From germline, CDR1 is DFQATT and CDR2 SNEGSKA (reference sequence). CDR3 size: 15 residues. The trim removed 0 bases at V and 6 bases at J, leaving 9 bases unmatched. The CDR3 DNA reads as TGCAGTGCTAGAGAGGGAGGACAGACAGGGGGCGAGCAGTACTTC. Its translation: CSAREGGQTGGEQYF.

Note on this clonotype: A much larger clonotype is one base distant, so this may be a read error. This chain uses TRBV14 with TRBJ2-1; the D gene could be TRBD1 or TRBD2 (5 bases each). Deletions cut 1 base from V and 13 bases from J, with 14 bases between. The V gene's germline CDR1 is SGHDN and CDR2 FVKESK. The CDR3 consists of 13 residues. The CDR3 DNA sequence: TGTGCCAGCAGCCAAGGACAGAGGGCGGAACAGTTCTTC. Protein: CASSQGQRAEQFF.

As concerns this clonotype: Given a much more abundant clone one base away, this may be a read error. The V call is TRBV29-1, the J call TRBJ1-2; 8 bases match TRBD1. Germline V gene data show CDR1 as SQVTM and CDR2 as ANQGSEA. V lost 7 bases, J lost 9 bases, and 16 bases stayed unmatched. The CDR3 spans 14 residues. CDR3 nucleotides: TGCAGCGCAGCCACTCAGGGGGCGCGGGGTAGCTACACCTTC. Encoded protein: CSAATQGARGSYTF.

This clonotype was counted many times. The rearrangement uses TRBV29-1 and TRBJ1-5; D might be TRBD1 (6 bases). The germline CDR1 and CDR2 sequences are SQVTM and ANQGSEA. The V gene lost 4 bases and the J gene lost 2 bases, with 12 bases spanning the gap. There are 14 residues in the CDR3. CDR3 sequence reads: CSVGGGGGNQPQHF. The CDR3 DNA follows: TGCAGCGTTGGTGGGGGCGGTGGCAATCAGCCCCAGCATTTT.

This clonotype was seen ten or more times. The rearrangement uses TRBV10-2 and TRBJ2-1; TRBD2 aligns across 9 bases. The CDR3 totals 16 residues. CDR1 is WSHSY and CDR2 is SAAADI in the germline V gene. Trimming removed 2 bases from V and 9 bases from J; junction bases left unmatched: 11. The CDR3 spells CASSEMSGGRRGEQFF. Here the CDR3 DNA reads TGCGCCAGCAGTGAGATGAGCGGGGGGCGCAGGGGTGAGCAGTTCTTC.

This clonotype came up a few times. J is TRBJ1-3 and V is TRBV20-1, with a weak D call TRBD1 (5 bases). Germline lookup yields CDR1 DFQATT and CDR2 SNEGSKA (reference sequence). CDR3 size: 15 residues. With 0 bases removed from V and 0 bases from J, the gap between germline ends came to 9 bases. The CDR3 spells CSARDSGSSGNTIYF. In nucleotides, the CDR3 is TGCAGTGCTAGAGATTCAGGGAGCTCTGGAAACACCATATATTTT.

This rearrangement joins TRBV20-1 to TRBJ2-1; D uncertain. Trimming pared 4 bases from V and 0 bases from J, leaving 10 bases between. Germline assignment: CDR1 DFQATT and CDR2 SNEGSKA (reference sequence). CDR3 length: 14 amino acids. The CDR3 sequence is CSANRDSSYNEQFF. The CDR3 DNA is TGCAGTGCTAATCGAGATAGCTCCTACAATGAGCAGTTCTTC.

In its sample, this clonotype was seen many times. CDR3 sequence (DNA): TGTGCCAGCAGCCAAGGGACTAGCGGGGACGTTGACAATGAGCAGTTCTTC. Translated, it gives CASSQGTSGDVDNEQFF. The rearrangement links TRBV4-2 to TRBJ2-1; 12 bases agree with TRBD2. The CDR3 length is 17 residues. With 1 base clipped from V and 5 bases from J, the junction kept 6 bases outside the gene matches. Germline V lookup: CDR1 LGHNA, CDR2 YNFKEQ.

The table lists this clonotype with a few counts. At one boundary the junction diverges from the germline segment, which might be a read error. This chain links TRBV5-6 with TRBJ2-4; D is undetermined. With the DNA end fitting TRBJ2-7 better, the J assignment may be wrong. CDR3 length: 13 residues. The germline V gene encodes CDR1 SGHDT and CDR2 YYEEEE. The CDR3: CAGSLAGPYEQYF. In DNA, the CDR3 is TGTGCCGGCAGCTTGGCCGGGCCTTACGAGCAGTACTTC.

This clonotype was detected a few times. CDR3 protein: CASSTSGDTDTQYF. The CDR3 region has the DNA TGTGCCAGTAGTACTAGCGGTGATACAGATACGCAGTATTTT. The gene calls are TRBV19 and TRBJ2-3; 7 bases line up with TRBD2. The J segment lost 3 bases and the V segment lost 4 bases, leaving 4 bases of the junction unmatched. From germline, CDR1 is LNHDA and CDR2 SQIVND (reference sequence). The CDR3 has 14 residues.

On this clonotype: The junction and the germline gene differ at one end; a read error may be behind it. The V gene is TRBV20-1, the J gene TRBJ2-5; the D call may be TRBD1 or TRBD2 (5 bases each). The CDR3 contains 15 residues. Germline lookup yields CDR1 DFQATT and CDR2 SNEGSKA (reference sequence). The CDR3 reads CSARLPPDGAGEQYF. CDR3 bases: TGCAGTGCTAGACTCCCGCCGGACGGGGCGGGCGAGCAGTACTTT.